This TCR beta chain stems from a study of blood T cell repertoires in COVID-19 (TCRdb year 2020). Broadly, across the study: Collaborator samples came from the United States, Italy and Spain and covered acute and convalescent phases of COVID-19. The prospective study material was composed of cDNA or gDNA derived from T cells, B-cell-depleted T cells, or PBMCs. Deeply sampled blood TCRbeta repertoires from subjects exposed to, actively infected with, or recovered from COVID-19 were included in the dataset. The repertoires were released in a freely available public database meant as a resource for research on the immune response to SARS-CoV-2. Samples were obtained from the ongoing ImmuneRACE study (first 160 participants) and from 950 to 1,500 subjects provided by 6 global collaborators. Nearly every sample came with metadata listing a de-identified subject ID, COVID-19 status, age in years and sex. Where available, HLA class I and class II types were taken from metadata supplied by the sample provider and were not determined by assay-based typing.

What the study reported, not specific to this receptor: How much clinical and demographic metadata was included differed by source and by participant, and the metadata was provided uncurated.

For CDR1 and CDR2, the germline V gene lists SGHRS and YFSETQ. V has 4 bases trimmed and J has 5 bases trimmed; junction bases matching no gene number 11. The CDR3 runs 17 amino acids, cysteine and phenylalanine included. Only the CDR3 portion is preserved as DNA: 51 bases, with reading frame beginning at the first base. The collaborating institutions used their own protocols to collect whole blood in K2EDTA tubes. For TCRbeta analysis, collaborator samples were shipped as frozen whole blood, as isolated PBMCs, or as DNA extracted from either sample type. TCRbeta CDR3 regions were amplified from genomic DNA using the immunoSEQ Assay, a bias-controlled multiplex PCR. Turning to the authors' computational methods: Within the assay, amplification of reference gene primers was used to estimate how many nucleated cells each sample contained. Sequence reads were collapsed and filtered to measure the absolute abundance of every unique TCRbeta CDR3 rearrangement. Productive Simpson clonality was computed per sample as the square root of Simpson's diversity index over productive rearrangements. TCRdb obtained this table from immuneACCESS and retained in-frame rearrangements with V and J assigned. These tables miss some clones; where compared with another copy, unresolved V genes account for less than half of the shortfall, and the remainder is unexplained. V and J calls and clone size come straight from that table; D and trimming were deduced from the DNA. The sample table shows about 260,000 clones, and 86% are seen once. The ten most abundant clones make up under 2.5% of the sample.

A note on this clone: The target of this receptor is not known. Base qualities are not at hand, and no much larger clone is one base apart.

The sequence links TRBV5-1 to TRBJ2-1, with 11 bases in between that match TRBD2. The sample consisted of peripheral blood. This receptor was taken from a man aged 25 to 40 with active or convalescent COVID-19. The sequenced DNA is TGCGCCAGCAGCAAACGTTCTAGCGGGGGGAAACACAATGAGCAGTTCTTC. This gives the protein CASSKRSSGGKHNEQFF.